One and the same sample provided the 29 T cell receptor beta chains below, sequenced in a study of CD8 T cells in Susac syndrome. RNA totalling roughly 0.45 to 1 ug underwent reverse transcription with random hexamers. From the immunoSEQ multiplex PCR reads, TCRdb called clonotypes with MiXCR, one entry per CDR3 protein. The sample contains approximately 120,000 distinct CDR3 sequences, about nine tenths of which appear only once. Sequencing used CD4+ T cells from PBMCs. The receptors were sampled from a human donor in good health.

CDR3 bases: TGTGCCAGCAGCCTAGGGACACCCCTGGGTGGCTACACCTTC. It yields the protein CASSLGTPLGGYTF. The V call is TRBV7-2, the J call TRBJ1-2; D possibly corresponds to TRBD1 (6 bases). This CDR3 has 14 residues. V lost 5 bases and J 7 bases, leaving 17 bases between the germline ends. Per germline, CDR1 SGHTA and CDR2 FQGNSA.

Here the CDR3 reads CSAYPGLAGGSSYEQYF. Here the CDR3 DNA reads TGCAGTGCTTATCCGGGACTAGCGGGGGGGAGCTCCTACGAGCAGTACTTC. The V and J genes are TRBV20-1 and TRBJ2-7; 16 bases are a match to TRBD2. Per germline, CDR1 DFQATT and CDR2 SNEGSKA (reference sequence). This CDR3 has 17 amino acids. V was clipped by 5 bases and J by 0 bases; unmatched bases: 7.

The V gene is TRBV3-1, the J gene TRBJ2-1; 10 positions match TRBD2. This CDR3 has 14 amino acids. Germline values: CDR1 LGHDT, CDR2 YNNKEL (reference sequence). Unmatched junction bases numbered 6, after V lost 6 bases and J lost 7 bases. The CDR3 DNA is TGTGCCAGCAGACTAACTAGCGGGACAAATGAGCAGTTCTTC. It encodes CASRLTSGTNEQFF.

The chain combines TRBV3-1 with TRBJ2-1; possibly TRBD2 for D (5 bases). V shed 1 base and J shed 6 bases, with 16 bases lying between them. Per germline, CDR1 LGHDT and CDR2 YNNKEL (reference sequence). The CDR3 runs 16 residues. The CDR3 sequence: CASSQVGIGGSNEQFF. DNA of the CDR3: TGTGCCAGCAGCCAAGTCGGAATAGGAGGTTCCAATGAGCAGTTCTTC.

V and J are TRBV10-3 and TRBJ1-3; TRBD1 agrees at 7 bases. This CDR3 region has 14 residues. Per germline, CDR1 ENHRY and CDR2 SYGVKD. The ends lost 6 bases at V and 1 base at J; junction bases unmatched: 3. CDR3 bases: TGTGCCATCAGAGGGGACAGTTCTGGAAACACCATATATTTT. Its translation is CAIRGDSSGNTIYF.

This clonotype has only a few counts. CDR3 region: CASSQDSSGSYEQYF. For the CDR3, the DNA is TGTGCCAGCAGCCAAGATTCGTCAGGATCGTACGAGCAGTACTTC. This sequence joins TRBV3-1 and TRBJ2-7; D gene unclear. With 0 bases removed from V and 4 bases from J, the gap between germline ends came to 13 bases. The germline V gene encodes CDR1 LGHDT and CDR2 YNNKEL (reference sequence). This CDR3 region has 15 residues.

The chain couples TRBV25-1 to TRBJ2-1; no reliable D call. The V gene's germline CDR1 is MGHDK and CDR2 SYGVNS. This CDR3 has 12 amino acids. The V end was cut by 5 bases, the J end by 6 bases, with 8 bases between. The CDR3 protein is CASSLSFNEQFF. As DNA, the CDR3 is TGTGCCAGCAGTCTCTCATTCAATGAGCAGTTCTTC.

This rearrangement joins TRBV7-2 to TRBJ1-2; D is uncertain. The CDR3 contains 16 residues. Germline V gene data show CDR1 as SGHTA and CDR2 as FQGNSA. V lost 0 bases, J lost 4 bases, and 15 bases lay in between. The CDR3 DNA is TGTGCCAGCAGCTTAGCGGCCCCGTTTGCCGTCTATGGCTACACCTTC. The encoded protein is CASSLAAPFAVYGYTF. Using reference TRBV7-2 and TRBJ1-2 for the parts outside the CDR3, the full variable domain is GAGVSQSPSNKVTEKGKDVELRCDPISGHTALYWYRQSLGQGLEFLIYFQGNSAPDKSGLPSDRFSAERTGGSVSTLTIQRTQQEDSAVYLCASSLAAPFAVYGYTFGSGTRLTVV.

The chain combines TRBV6-5 with TRBJ2-2; TRBD1 might be the D (6 bases). The CDR3 contains 13 residues. V lost 6 bases and J 9 bases, leaving 14 bases between the germline ends. CDR1 and CDR2 from the germline V gene are MNHEY and SVGAGI. The CDR3 DNA follows: TGTGCCAGCAGAGAACAGGGTTTCCGGGAGCTGTTTTTT. It is translated as CASREQGFRELFF.

This sequence joins TRBV7-6 and TRBJ2-7; D is unclear. The V end lost 5 bases, the J end lost 1 base, and 9 bases lay between the germline ends. This CDR3 comprises 13 residues. Germline CDR1 SGHVS, CDR2 FNYEAQ. CDR3 region: CASSRDKSYEQYF. The DNA for the CDR3 is TGTGCCAGCAGCCGCGACAAGTCCTACGAGCAGTACTTC.

This sequence joins TRBV5-1 and TRBJ1-1; D not resolved. V was pared by 4 bases and J by 4 bases, with 20 bases between. CDR3 length equals 16 residues. Germline V CDR1 and CDR2: SGHRS, YFSETQ. DNA for the CDR3: TGCGCCAGCAGCCCCGCGGGCATGGGAGTGGGCACTGAAGCTTTCTTT. Its protein product is CASSPAGMGVGTEAFF.

The chain links TRBV4-3 to TRBJ2-6; TRBD1 agrees at 10 bases. Trimming at V came to 3 bases and at J to 2 bases, leaving 4 bases not matched to a gene. The germline CDR1 and CDR2 sequences are LGHNA and YSLEER. The CDR3 contains 17 residues. The CDR3 spells CASSQVGQGTGANVLTF. The CDR3 nucleotides are TGCGCCAGCAGCCAGGTGGGACAGGGGACTGGGGCCAACGTCCTGACTTTC.

This clonotype was observed a few times. The chain links TRBV18 to TRBJ2-2; D uncertain. The germline gives CDR1 KGHSH, CDR2 LQKENI. The length of the CDR3 is 12 residues. V was cut by 5 bases and J by 4 bases, with 5 bases left in between. CDR3 nucleotide sequence: TGTGCCAGCTCATTTCCCACCGGGGAGCTGTTTTTT. Translating it yields CASSFPTGELFF.

The chain uses TRBV7-9 and TRBJ2-5, with 8 nucleotides matching TRBD2. The CDR3 totals 16 residues. In germline, CDR1 is SEHNR, CDR2 FQNEAQ (reference sequence). The V segment lost 5 bases and the J segment 0 bases; nucleotides outside the gene matches: 8. The CDR3 DNA reads TGTGCCAGCAGCCTAATAGCGGGGCCGGACCAAGAGACCCAGTACTTC. This sequence encodes CASSLIAGPDQETQYF.

The J gene is TRBJ1-5, the V gene TRBV19; the match to TRBD1 covers 8 bases. Per germline, CDR1 LNHDA and CDR2 SQIVND (reference sequence). CDR3 length: 14 residues. The ends lost 7 bases at V and 5 bases at J; junction bases unmatched: 7. The CDR3 DNA reads TGTGCCAGTATCGACAGGGGAGGGTATCAGCCCCAGCATTTT. This gives the protein CASIDRGGYQPQHF. Drawing the rest from reference TRBV19 and TRBJ1-5, the complete variable domain is DGGITQSPKYLFRKEGQNVTLSCEQNLNHDAMYWYRQDPGQGLRLIYYSQIVNDFQKGDIAEGYSVSREKKESFPLTVTSAQKNPTAFYLCASIDRGGYQPQHFGDGTRLSIL.

This clonotype was seen just once. The chain links TRBV7-2 to TRBJ2-7; D unresolved. Per germline, CDR1 SGHTA and CDR2 FQGNSA. V lost 7 bases, J lost 2 bases, and 9 bases lay in between. CDR3 length equals 12 residues. The CDR3 here is CASKRTAYEQYF. The CDR3 DNA sequence: TGTGCCAGCAAGAGAACAGCCTACGAGCAGTACTTC.

The chain carries TRBV19 and TRBJ2-1; a weak D match, TRBD2 (6 bases). V was pared by 6 bases and J by 5 bases, with 14 bases between. Germline V gene lookup returns CDR1 LNHDA and CDR2 SQIVND (reference sequence). This CDR3 is built from 14 residues. The CDR3 bases are TGTGCCAGTAGCATGGGACTGACTAACAATGAGCAGTTCTTC. Amino acids: CASSMGLTNNEQFF. The whole variable domain, filled in from reference TRBV19 and TRBJ2-1, reads DGGITQSPKYLFRKEGQNVTLSCEQNLNHDAMYWYRQDPGQGLRLIYYSQIVNDFQKGDIAEGYSVSREKKESFPLTVTSAQKNPTAFYLCASSMGLTNNEQFFGPGTRLTVL.

This rearrangement joins TRBV3-1 to TRBJ1-1; D might be TRBD1 (6 bases). This CDR3 comprises 12 residues. Trimming pared 4 bases from V and 8 bases from J, leaving 11 bases between. Germline lookup yields CDR1 LGHDT and CDR2 YNNKEL (reference sequence). The CDR3 loop is CASSRLQGEAFF. DNA for the CDR3: TGTGCCAGCAGCCGTTTACAGGGAGAAGCTTTCTTT.

The rearrangement uses TRBV6-1 and TRBJ1-2; TRBD1 matches 7 bases. Trimming cost V 4 bases and J 6 bases; bases outside gene matches: 5. The CDR3 contains 13 residues. Germline V gene data show CDR1 as MNHNS and CDR2 as SASEGT. The CDR3 DNA is TGTGCCAGCAGTGGTCGTACAGGGGATGGCTACACCTTC. This gives the protein CASSGRTGDGYTF.

Only one count was recorded for this clonotype. The chain employs TRBV20-1 and TRBJ2-7; 8 bases line up with TRBD2. This CDR3 has 12 residues. V dropped 3 bases and J dropped 7; count of bases not matched to a gene: 5. Germline V lookup: CDR1 DFQATT, CDR2 SNEGSKA (reference sequence). CDR3 region: CSASGGAREQYF. The CDR3 DNA reads as TGCAGTGCTAGCGGGGGGGCGCGAGAGCAGTACTTC.

The chain recombines TRBV7-2 with TRBJ1-2; D remains ambiguous. The CDR3 consists of 15 residues. Germline CDR1 SGHTA, CDR2 FQGNSA. The V end lost 1 base, the J end lost 0 bases, and 9 bases lay between the germline ends. For the CDR3, the DNA is TGTGCCAGCAGCTTAGACGCAGGCTCTAACTATGGCTACACCTTC. It yields the protein CASSLDAGSNYGYTF.

This clonotype has a single count. This chain uses TRBV6-2 or TRBV6-3 with TRBJ1-1; no firm D call. Between the trimmed V and J ends, which lost 5 bases and 6 bases, there was a span of 13 bases. There are 13 residues in the CDR3. Germline CDR1 and CDR2: MNHEY and SVGEGT. CDR3 residues: CASSGHVLAEAFF. The CDR3 bases are TGTGCCAGCAGTGGTCATGTTCTTGCTGAAGCTTTCTTT.

The chain couples TRBV23-1 to TRBJ1-5; D is ambiguous. TRBV23-1 is assigned to the ORF class and has an uncertain function. V was trimmed by 0 bases and J by 3 bases, leaving 12 bases between them. The CDR3 contains 16 residues. CDR3 DNA: TGCGCCAGCAGTCAATCCCGTCCCGGGATCAATCAGCCCCAGCATTTT. Its protein is CASSQSRPGINQPQHF.

This clonotype was found once. The DNA is left out, because the CDR3 cannot be placed on it with certainty; the CDR3 is given as TCRdb lists it. The chain is built from TRBV21-1 and TRBJ2-7; TRBD1 reflects the table's D call only, with no check against the DNA. TRBV21-1 is listed as a pseudogene. The CDR3 contains 16 residues when both ends are counted. The chain's CDR3 is CASSSFGTGSSYEQYF.

The J gene is TRBJ2-3, the V gene TRBV6-6, with D uncertain. CDR3 length: 11 residues. Germline V CDR1 and CDR2: MNHNY, SVGAGI (reference sequence). Trimming took off 2 bases at V and 4 bases at J, with 1 base between the two ends. CDR3 sequence reads: CASSYADTQYF. In nucleotides, the CDR3 is TGTGCCAGCAGTTACGCAGATACGCAGTATTTT.

The V and J genes are TRBV9 and TRBJ2-5; 7 bases match TRBD1. Germline assignment: CDR1 SGDLS and CDR2 YYNGEE. J lost 1 base, V lost 2 bases, and 5 bases had no gene match. The CDR3 spans 15 residues. CDR3: CASSVRGLSQETQYF. The CDR3 nucleotides are TGTGCCAGCAGCGTGAGGGGGCTATCCCAAGAGACCCAGTACTTC.

The chain links TRBV12-3 or TRBV12-4 to TRBJ1-3; tentatively, D is TRBD1 (5 bases). This CDR3 has 15 amino acids. Trimming removed 0 bases at V and 4 bases at J, with 10 bases between. The CDR3 DNA reads TGTGCCAGCAGTTTAGCGCAGGGCTTCGGAAACACCATATATTTT. This sequence encodes CASSLAQGFGNTIYF.

CDR3: CSAGWQQETQYF. The CDR3 bases are TGCAGTGCCGGGTGGCAGCAAGAGACCCAGTACTTC. The chain is built from TRBV20-1 and TRBJ2-5; D is unclear. Between the trimmed V and J ends, which lost 6 bases and 2 bases, there was a span of 10 bases. The CDR3 covers 12 residues. The germline V gene encodes CDR1 DFQATT and CDR2 SNEGSKA (reference sequence).

This clonotype was recorded once. This chain links TRBV7-8 with TRBJ2-5; 9 bases map to TRBD2. Germline V gene lookup returns CDR1 SGHVS and CDR2 FQNEAQ. The CDR3 is 16 amino acids. V was clipped by 8 bases and J by 2 bases; unmatched bases: 12. CDR3 protein: CASPKLAGNGQETQYF. The CDR3 coding sequence is TGTGCCAGCCCGAAGCTAGCGGGAAATGGTCAAGAGACCCAGTACTTC.